This paragraph covers one T cell receptor (beta chain) sequence. Using a J-beta primer mix together with a sample-barcoded 5' primer, a second PCR was run for about 7 to 12 cycles. MiXCR was run by TCRdb on the 5' RACE reads, yielding one entry per CDR3 protein. Here the sample spans approximately 800,000 distinct CDR3 sequences, about 55% being singletons. The sample belongs to a study of blood T cells in healthy people across ages. The CDR3 consists of 16 residues. The germline CDR1 and CDR2 sequences are SGHTA and FQGNSA. The V segment lost 4 bases and the J segment 0 bases; nucleotides outside the gene matches: 5.

Sequencing was done on a sample of blood. J is TRBJ2-4 and V is TRBV7-2, with TRBD2 identical over 8 bases. This TCR was sampled from an older man in good health. CDR3 residues: CASSSVAGLAKNIQYF. CDR3 nucleotide sequence: TGTGCCAGCAGCTCGGTAGCGGGACTAGCCAAAAACATTCAGTACTTC.